These 11 T cell receptor beta chains share one sample of origin, sequenced in a study of cytomegalovirus exposure and HLA in healthy donors. In the PCR, 60 Vbeta and 13 Jbeta primers were used. TCRdb's table, derived via immunoSEQ multiplex PCR, lists solely in-frame clones and lacks some. The sample carries 150,000 to 200,000 clones, around three quarters recorded once. The sample was PBMCs. These TCRs come from a young man in good health and CMV-seronegative.

The chain uses TRBV5-4 and TRBJ2-1; a weak D match, TRBD1 (5 bases). The CDR3 sequence is 11 residues long. Germline CDR1 and CDR2: SGHNT and YYREEE (reference sequence). V lost 6 bases and J 9 bases, leaving 10 bases between the germline ends. The CDR3 DNA reads as TGTGCCAGCAAGGCGACAGCTGAGCAGTTCTTC. Protein product: CASKATAEQFF.

Only one count was recorded for this clone. The J gene is TRBJ2-1, the V gene TRBV10-3; no firm D call. Trimming removed 5 bases from V and 6 bases from J, with 11 bases in between. CDR3 length equals 13 residues. From germline, CDR1 is ENHRY and CDR2 SYGVKD. The CDR3 sequence: CAISTDSLNEQFF. CDR3 in DNA: TGTGCCATCAGTACTGACTCCCTCAATGAGCAGTTCTTC.

The gene calls are TRBV7-8 and TRBJ2-7; TRBD1 agrees at 7 bases. The CDR3 is made up of 14 amino acids. Germline V gene lookup returns CDR1 SGHVS and CDR2 FQNEAQ. Trimming took 5 bases from V and 0 from J; bases not matched to a gene: 4. The DNA of the CDR3 is TGTGCCAGCAGCCTTGGGACAGTCTCCTACGAGCAGTACTTC. It translates to CASSLGTVSYEQYF.

Comment on this clone: This CDR3 is also generated by other DNA sequences in the sample. The chain is built from TRBV20-1 and TRBJ2-1; perhaps TRBD2 as D (6 bases). Germline assignment: CDR1 DFQATT and CDR2 SNEGSKA (reference sequence). Trimming cost V 5 bases and J 7 bases, with 9 bases left between them. The length of the CDR3 is 11 residues. The CDR3 spells CSASRGNEQFF. In DNA, the CDR3 is TGCAGTGCTTCCCGGGGGAATGAGCAGTTCTTC.

The J gene is TRBJ2-3, the V gene TRBV6-6, with 10 bases identical to TRBD2. Germline V CDR1 and CDR2: MNHNY, SVGAGI (reference sequence). V was pared by 5 bases and J by 7 bases, with 12 bases of the junction left unmatched. The CDR3 has 16 residues. The CDR3 nucleotides read TGTGCCAGCAGTGCAACAAGCGGGACTAGCGCATATACGCAGTATTTT. Its translation: CASSATSGTSAYTQYF.

The chain combines TRBV19 with TRBJ1-2; no clear D. V was cut by 4 bases and J by 7 bases, with 7 bases left in between. Looked up from germline, CDR1 is LNHDA and CDR2 is SQIVND (reference sequence). CDR3 length equals 11 residues. The CDR3 is CASSTPVGYTF. The CDR3, as DNA: TGTGCCAGTAGTACCCCGGTTGGCTACACCTTC.

A few counts support this clone. The chain combines TRBV2 with TRBJ2-7; 10 bases are shared with TRBD1. This CDR3 has 14 amino acids. Looked up from germline, CDR1 is SNHLY and CDR2 is FYNNEI. The junction had 6 bases not matched to a gene; V was cut back by 7 bases and J by 3 bases. The CDR3, as DNA: TGTGCCAGCACCTCGGACAGGGGGTTCTACGAGCAGTACTTC. Amino acids: CASTSDRGFYEQYF.

This clone appeared a few times. The chain has TRBV30 and TRBJ1-5; D gene uncertain. The germline gives CDR1 GTSNPN, CDR2 SVGIG (reference sequence). V dropped 2 bases and J dropped 0 bases, with 8 bases sitting between them. The CDR3 sequence is 14 residues long. The CDR3 region is CAWSRGNSNQPQHF. The CDR3 DNA reads TGTGCCTGGAGTCGAGGGAATAGCAATCAGCCCCAGCATTTT.

The count of this clone is one. J is TRBJ2-6 and V is TRBV7-9; tentative D call: TRBD1 (6 bases). The CDR3 is 16 amino acids. CDR1 is SEHNR and CDR2 is FQNEAQ in the germline V gene (reference sequence). V lost 3 bases and J lost 0, with 9 bases in between. CDR3 in DNA: TGTGCCAGCAGCTTCGGACAGCCCTCTGGGGCCAACGTCCTGACTTTC. Residues: CASSFGQPSGANVLTF.

This chain joins TRBV27 and TRBJ1-4; D is possibly TRBD1 (5 bases). V lost 10 bases to trimming and J lost 0 bases, with 12 bases between them. This CDR3 has 14 residues. CDR1 and CDR2 from the germline V gene are MNHEY and SMNVEV (reference sequence). CDR3 residues: CATSRVATNEKLFF. As DNA, the CDR3 is TGTGCCACCTCCAGGGTTGCAACTAATGAAAAACTGTTTTTT.

DNA for the CDR3: TGTGCCAGCAGCAAAGCCCCGGGGATTGATCGGGAAAAACTGTTTTTT. Translated: CASSKAPGIDREKLFF. The chain couples TRBV4-2 to TRBJ1-4; D remains unclear. Deletions cut 5 bases from V and 8 bases from J, with 21 bases between. This CDR3 is 16 amino acids long. Germline values: CDR1 LGHNA, CDR2 YNFKEQ.